One sample yielded the 8 T cell receptor beta chains listed below, sequenced in a study of patients and donors after allogeneic stem cell transplantation (dated by TCRdb to about 2020). Preparation of the library involved RT-PCR. Sequencing relied on a NextSeq 550. In TCRdb, the public reads were trimmed at Q25 with fastp and aligned with MiXCR, with productive beta chains retained. Rows matching on CDR3 protein sequence are summarized as one entry with the most common DNA and genes. Recorded for this sample are 12,000 or so distinct CDR3 sequences; approximately 25% of them occurred a single time. The top ten hold less than 60% of the sample. The sequenced material came from blood, either unsorted or a sorted T cell fraction (not recorded which). Every receptor here comes from a human donor who was either an allogeneic HSCT recipient or a stem cell or donor lymphocyte infusion donor (not recorded which). It is not recorded whose cells these are; they may come from a transplant donor.

The chain is built from TRBV27 and TRBJ1-6; TRBD1 matches at 7 bases. The CDR3 has 14 amino acids. Germline CDR1 reads MNHEY; CDR2 reads SMNVEV (reference sequence). The V gene end was trimmed by 6 bases and the J gene end by 10 bases; junction bases not matched to a gene: 9. CDR3 sequence (DNA): TGTGCCAGCAGGACAGGGACAGCCCCCTCACCCCTCCACTTT. Encoded protein: CASRTGTAPSPLHF.

This clonotype was seen only a few times. V is TRBV7-8 and J is TRBJ1-1, with D hard to call. The CDR3 is made up of 15 amino acids. Germline V CDR1 and CDR2: SGHVS, FQNEAQ. Trimming took off 5 bases at V and 0 bases at J, with 13 bases between the two ends. Here the CDR3 reads CASSRREMMNTEAFF. CDR3 bases: TGTGCCAGCAGCCGACGGGAGATGATGAACACTGAAGCTTTCTTT. The entire variable domain, with the rest obtained from reference TRBV7-8 and TRBJ1-1, is as follows: GAGVSQSPRYKVAKRGQDVALRCDPISGHVSLFWYQQALGQGPEFLTYFQNEAQLDKSGLPSDRFFAERPEGSVSTLKIQRTQQEDSAVYLCASSRREMMNTEAFFGQGTRLTVV.

The chain recombines TRBV7-9 with TRBJ2-7; 9 bases are a match to TRBD1. The CDR3 sequence is 17 residues long. Germline CDR1 is SEHNR and CDR2 is FQNEAQ (reference sequence). V was pared by 4 bases and J by 4 bases, with 14 bases of the junction left unmatched. The CDR3 nucleotides are TGTGCCAGCAGCTCTCGACCCGGGACAGGGATGACGTACGAGCAGTACTTC. The encoded protein is CASSSRPGTGMTYEQYF.

This clonotype was counted only a few times. V and J are TRBV15 and TRBJ1-1, with D unclear. V shed 0 bases and J shed 0 bases, with 11 bases lying between them. Per germline, CDR1 LNHNV and CDR2 YYDKDF (reference sequence). CDR3 length: 16 amino acids. Here the CDR3 DNA reads TGTGCCACCAGCAGAGACTACAGATTGATGAACACTGAAGCTTTCTTT. Translation: CATSRDYRLMNTEAFF.

Points on this clonotype: A read error may produce the germline difference seen at one junction end. The V call is TRBV30, the J call TRBJ1-1, with 7 bases that match TRBD1. Germline values: CDR1 GTSNPN, CDR2 SVGIG (reference sequence). The CDR3 is made up of 16 amino acids. The CDR3 loop is CAWYGRITGVDTVAFF. For the CDR3, the DNA is TGTGCCTGGTACGGCCGAATCACAGGGGTTGACACTGTAGCTTTCTTT.

The V and J genes are TRBV6-5 and TRBJ1-1; D gene ambiguous. Germline V gene data show CDR1 as MNHEY and CDR2 as SVGAGI. V lost 4 bases and J lost 10, with 16 bases in between. The CDR3 is 13 residues long. The CDR3 here is CASSSQGKRVAFF. The DNA for the CDR3 is TGTGCCAGCAGTTCCCAAGGGAAGCGGGTAGCTTTCTTT.

This sequence joins TRBV6-2 or TRBV6-3 and TRBJ1-5, with a tentative D call TRBD1 (6 bases). Germline V gene sequence: CDR1 MNHEY, CDR2 SVGEGT. The length of the CDR3 is 14 residues. The V and J ends lost 2 bases and 2 bases respectively, with 7 bases between them. The CDR3 spells CASSYPGGNQPQHF. CDR3 sequence (DNA): TGTGCCAGCAGTTACCCAGGGGGCAATCAGCCCCAGCATTTT.

This chain connects TRBV18 to TRBJ2-5, with D perhaps TRBD1 (6 bases). The germline CDR1 and CDR2 sequences are KGHSH and LQKENI. With 0 bases removed from V and 5 bases from J, the gap between germline ends came to 10 bases. The CDR3 has 14 residues. CDR3 amino acids: CASSPPNRGETQYF. In DNA, the CDR3 is TGTGCCAGCTCACCACCCAATAGGGGGGAGACCCAGTACTTC.